This T cell receptor (beta chain) was obtained from a study of Ad26.COV2.S vaccination and SARS-CoV-2 variants. Looking at the study overall: A COV1001 Ad26.COV2.S trial-arm participant provided the sample. Intramuscular Ad26.COV2.S at 5x10^10 or 1x10^11 viral particles.

Sequencing was performed with immunoSEQ multiplex PCR; in TCRdb, only in-frame clones are kept and a portion is missing. The repertoire includes hundreds of thousands of clones, around nine tenths of them detected once, and more than 3% sits in the top ten. The treatment was: 15 to 20 received Ad26.COV2.S at low or high dose, single or two shots; about 5 received placebo; per-sample allocation not given. It was on day 63 after the first vaccine or placebo injection that samples were taken. In Boston, the donor was an adult between 18-55 years of age. Vaccination used an Ad26 vector expressing Wuhan-strain SARS-CoV-2 spike. The trim removed 5 bases at V and 7 bases at J, leaving 4 bases unmatched. This CDR3 comprises 13 residues. Germline V gene lookup returns CDR1 MGHDK and CDR2 SYGVNS.

The rearrangement links TRBV25-1 to TRBJ1-2, with TRBD1 matching over 10 bases. The source material was peripheral blood, sampled in a trial of Ad26.COV2.S vaccine versus placebo. The TCR comes from a person between 18 and 65 years old who received the Ad26.COV2.S COVID-19 vaccine or a placebo. CDR3 sequence: CASSRDRGFGYTF. The CDR3 nucleotides are TGTGCCAGCAGTCGGGACAGGGGCTTTGGCTACACCTTC.